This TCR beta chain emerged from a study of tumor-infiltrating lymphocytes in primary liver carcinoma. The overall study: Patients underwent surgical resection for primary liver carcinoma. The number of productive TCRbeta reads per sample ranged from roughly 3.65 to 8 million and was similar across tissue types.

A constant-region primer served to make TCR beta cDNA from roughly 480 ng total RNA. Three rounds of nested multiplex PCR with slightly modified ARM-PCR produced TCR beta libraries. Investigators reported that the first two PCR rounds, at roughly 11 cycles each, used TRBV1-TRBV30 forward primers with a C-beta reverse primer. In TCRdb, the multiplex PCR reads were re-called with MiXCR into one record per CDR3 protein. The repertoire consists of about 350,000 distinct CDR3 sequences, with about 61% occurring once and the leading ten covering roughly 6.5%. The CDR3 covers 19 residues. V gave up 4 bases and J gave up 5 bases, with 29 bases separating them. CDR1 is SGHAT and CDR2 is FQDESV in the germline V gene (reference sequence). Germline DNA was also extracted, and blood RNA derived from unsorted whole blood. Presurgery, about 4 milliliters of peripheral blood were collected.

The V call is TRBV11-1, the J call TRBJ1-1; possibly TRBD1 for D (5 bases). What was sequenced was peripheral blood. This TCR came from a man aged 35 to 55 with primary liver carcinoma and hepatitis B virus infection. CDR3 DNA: TGTGCCAGCAGCTCACAAAGGAGAGGGACCCAAAGGAAATTGACTGAAGCTTTCTTT. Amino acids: CASSSQRRGTQRKLTEAFF.